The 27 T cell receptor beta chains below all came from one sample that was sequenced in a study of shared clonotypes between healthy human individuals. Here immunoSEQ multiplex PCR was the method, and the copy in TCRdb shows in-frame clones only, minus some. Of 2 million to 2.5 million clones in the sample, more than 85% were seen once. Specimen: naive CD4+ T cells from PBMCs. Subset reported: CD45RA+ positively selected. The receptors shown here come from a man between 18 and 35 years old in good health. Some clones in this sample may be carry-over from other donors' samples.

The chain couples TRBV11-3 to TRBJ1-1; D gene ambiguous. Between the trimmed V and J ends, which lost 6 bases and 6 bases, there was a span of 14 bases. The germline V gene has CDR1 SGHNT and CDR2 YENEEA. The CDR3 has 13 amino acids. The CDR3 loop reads CASSRGGIPEAFF. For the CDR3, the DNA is TGTGCCAGCAGTCGGGGTGGGATTCCTGAAGCTTTCTTT.

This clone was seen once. In DNA, the CDR3 is TGTGCCAGCAGTTACCCCCAGGGAATGGAGACCCAGTACTTC. Its protein product is CASSYPQGMETQYF. V and J are TRBV6-6 and TRBJ2-5; perhaps TRBD1 as D (5 bases). The CDR3 runs to 14 residues. V was cut by 2 bases and J by 5 bases, with 12 bases left in between. Germline V gene sequence: CDR1 MNHNY, CDR2 SVGAGI (reference sequence).

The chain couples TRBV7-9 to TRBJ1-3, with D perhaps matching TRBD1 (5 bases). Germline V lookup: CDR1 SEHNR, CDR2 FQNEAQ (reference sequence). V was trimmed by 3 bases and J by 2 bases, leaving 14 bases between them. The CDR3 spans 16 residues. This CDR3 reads CASSFSRGDAGNTIYF. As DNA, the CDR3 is TGTGCCAGCAGCTTCTCTAGAGGGGATGCTGGAAACACCATATATTTT.

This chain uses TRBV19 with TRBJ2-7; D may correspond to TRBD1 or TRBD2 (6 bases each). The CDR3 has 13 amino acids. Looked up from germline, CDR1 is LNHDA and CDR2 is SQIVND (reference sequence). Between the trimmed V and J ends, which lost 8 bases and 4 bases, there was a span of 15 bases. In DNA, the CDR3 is TGTGCCAGTTCCTCTCGGGGGCGATACGAGCAGTACTTC. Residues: CASSSRGRYEQYF.

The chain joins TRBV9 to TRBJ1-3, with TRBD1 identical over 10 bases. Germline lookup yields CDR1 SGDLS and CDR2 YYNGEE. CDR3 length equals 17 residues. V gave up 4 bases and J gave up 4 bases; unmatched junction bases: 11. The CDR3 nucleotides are TGTGCCAGCAGCACTCGTCCCGGGACAGGGGTCGGAAACACCATATATTTT. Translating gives CASSTRPGTGVGNTIYF.

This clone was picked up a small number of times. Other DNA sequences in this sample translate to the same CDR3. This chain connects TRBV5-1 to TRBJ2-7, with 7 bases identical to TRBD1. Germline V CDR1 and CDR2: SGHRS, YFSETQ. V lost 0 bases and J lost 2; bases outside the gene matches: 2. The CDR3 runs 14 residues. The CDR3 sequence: CASSLGQGAYEQYF. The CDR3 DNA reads TGCGCCAGCAGCTTGGGGCAGGGGGCCTACGAGCAGTACTTC.

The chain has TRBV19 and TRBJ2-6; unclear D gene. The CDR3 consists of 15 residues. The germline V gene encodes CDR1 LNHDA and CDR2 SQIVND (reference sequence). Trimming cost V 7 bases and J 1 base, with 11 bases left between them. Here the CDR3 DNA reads TGTGCCAGTAAGGCAGGAGAGTCTGGGGCCAACGTCCTGACTTTC. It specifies CASKAGESGANVLTF.

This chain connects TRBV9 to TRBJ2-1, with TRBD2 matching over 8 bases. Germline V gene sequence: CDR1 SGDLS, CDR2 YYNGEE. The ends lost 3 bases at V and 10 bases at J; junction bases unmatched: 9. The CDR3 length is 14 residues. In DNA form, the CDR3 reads TGTGCCAGCAGCGGGATAGCGGGAAGAGGAGAGCAGTTCTTC. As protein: CASSGIAGRGEQFF.

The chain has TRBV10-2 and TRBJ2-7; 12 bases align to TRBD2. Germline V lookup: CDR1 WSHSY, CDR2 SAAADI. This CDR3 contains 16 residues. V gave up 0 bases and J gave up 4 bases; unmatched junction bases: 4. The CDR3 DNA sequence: TGCGCCAGCAGTGAGTCGGCTAGCGGGAGGGGGTACGAGCAGTACTTC. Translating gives CASSESASGRGYEQYF.

The CDR3 DNA sequence: TGTGCCAGCAGCTTAGGGCGGGATCCCTACAATGAGCAGTTCTTC. Protein product: CASSLGRDPYNEQFF. The rearrangement joins TRBV7-2 to TRBJ2-1, with a weak D call TRBD2 (6 bases). Trimming removed 1 base from V and 2 bases from J, with 9 bases in between. This CDR3 has 15 residues. Looked up from germline, CDR1 is SGHTA and CDR2 is FQGNSA.

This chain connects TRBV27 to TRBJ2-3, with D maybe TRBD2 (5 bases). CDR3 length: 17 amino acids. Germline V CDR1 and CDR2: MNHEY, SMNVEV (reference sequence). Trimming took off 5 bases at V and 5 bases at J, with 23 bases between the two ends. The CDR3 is CASSPLRGWGAGDTQYF. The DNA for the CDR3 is TGTGCCAGCAGTCCCCTTCGGGGTTGGGGTGCGGGAGATACGCAGTATTTT.

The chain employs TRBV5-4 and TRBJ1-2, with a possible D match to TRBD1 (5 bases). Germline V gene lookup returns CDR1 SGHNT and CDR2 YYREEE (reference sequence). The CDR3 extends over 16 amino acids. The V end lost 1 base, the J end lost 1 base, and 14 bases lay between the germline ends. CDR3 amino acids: CASSLYGAGGNYGYTF. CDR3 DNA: TGTGCCAGCAGCTTGTATGGCGCGGGGGGTAACTATGGCTACACCTTC. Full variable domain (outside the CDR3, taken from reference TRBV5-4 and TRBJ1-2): ETGVTQSPTHLIKTRGQQVTLRCSSQSGHNTVSWYQQALGQGPQFIFQYYREEENGRGNFPPRFSGLQFPNYSSELNVNALELDDSALYLCASSLYGAGGNYGYTFGSGTRLTVV.

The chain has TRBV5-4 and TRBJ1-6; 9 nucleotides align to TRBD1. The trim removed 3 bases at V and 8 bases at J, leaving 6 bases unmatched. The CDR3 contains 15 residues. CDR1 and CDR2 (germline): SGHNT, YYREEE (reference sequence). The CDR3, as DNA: TGTGCCAGCAGCTCCCCACAGGGGGCCCATTCACCCCTCCACTTT. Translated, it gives CASSSPQGAHSPLHF.

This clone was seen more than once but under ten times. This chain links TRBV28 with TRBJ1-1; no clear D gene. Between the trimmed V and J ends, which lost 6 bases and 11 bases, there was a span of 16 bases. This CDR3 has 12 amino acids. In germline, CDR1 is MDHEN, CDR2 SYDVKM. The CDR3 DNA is TGTGCCAGCAGATCCCCGGGCGCTGGGGCTTTCTTT. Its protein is CASRSPGAGAFF.

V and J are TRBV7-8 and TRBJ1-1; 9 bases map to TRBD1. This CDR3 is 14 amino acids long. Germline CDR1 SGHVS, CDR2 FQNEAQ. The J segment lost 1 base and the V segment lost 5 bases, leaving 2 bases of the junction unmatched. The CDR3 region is CASSPGQGNTEAFF. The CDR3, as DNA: TGTGCCAGCAGCCCGGGACAGGGGAACACTGAAGCTTTCTTT.

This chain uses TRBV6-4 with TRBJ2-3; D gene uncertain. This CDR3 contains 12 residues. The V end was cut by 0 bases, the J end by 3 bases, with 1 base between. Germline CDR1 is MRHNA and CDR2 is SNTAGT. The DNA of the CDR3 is TGTGCCAGCAGTGACTCGACAGATACGCAGTATTTT. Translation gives CASSDSTDTQYF.

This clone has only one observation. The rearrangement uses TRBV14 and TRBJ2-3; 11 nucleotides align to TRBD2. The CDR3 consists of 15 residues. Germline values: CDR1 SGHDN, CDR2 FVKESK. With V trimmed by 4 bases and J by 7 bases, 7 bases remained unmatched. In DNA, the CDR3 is TGTGCCAGCAGCCGAGGGACTAGCGGCGGCTATACGCAGTATTTT. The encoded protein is CASSRGTSGGYTQYF. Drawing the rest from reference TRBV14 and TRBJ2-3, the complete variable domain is EAGVTQFPSHSVIEKGQTVTLRCDPISGHDNLYWYRRVMGKEIKFLLHFVKESKQDESGMPNNRFLAERTGGTYSTLKVQPAELEDSGVYFCASSRGTSGGYTQYFGPGTRLTVL.

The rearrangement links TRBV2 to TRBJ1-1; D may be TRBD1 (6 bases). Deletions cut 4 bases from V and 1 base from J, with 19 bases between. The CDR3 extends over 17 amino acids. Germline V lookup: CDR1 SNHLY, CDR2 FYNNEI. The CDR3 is CASSVVQGRTGNTEAFF. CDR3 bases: TGTGCCAGCAGTGTGGTACAGGGACGGACGGGGAACACTGAAGCTTTCTTT. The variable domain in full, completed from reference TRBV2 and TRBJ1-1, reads EPEVTQTPSHQVTQMGQEVILRCVPISNHLYFYWYRQILGQKVEFLVSFYNNEISEKSEIFDDQFSVERPDGSNFTLKIRSTKLEDSAMYFCASSVVQGRTGNTEAFFGQGTRLTVV.

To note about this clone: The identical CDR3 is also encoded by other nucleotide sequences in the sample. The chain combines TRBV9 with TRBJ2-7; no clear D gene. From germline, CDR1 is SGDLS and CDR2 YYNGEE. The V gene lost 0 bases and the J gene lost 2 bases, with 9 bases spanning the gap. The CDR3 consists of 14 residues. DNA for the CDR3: TGTGCCAGCAGCGTAGGCCTGGGCACCTACGAGCAGTACTTC. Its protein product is CASSVGLGTYEQYF.

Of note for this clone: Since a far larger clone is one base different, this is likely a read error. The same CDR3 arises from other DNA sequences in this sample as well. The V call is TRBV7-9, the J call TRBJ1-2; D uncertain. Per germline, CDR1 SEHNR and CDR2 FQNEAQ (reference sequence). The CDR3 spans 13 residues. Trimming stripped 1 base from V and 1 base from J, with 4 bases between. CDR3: CASSLDSNYGYTF. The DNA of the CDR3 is TGTGCCAGCAGCTTAGACAGTAACTATGGCTACACCTTC.

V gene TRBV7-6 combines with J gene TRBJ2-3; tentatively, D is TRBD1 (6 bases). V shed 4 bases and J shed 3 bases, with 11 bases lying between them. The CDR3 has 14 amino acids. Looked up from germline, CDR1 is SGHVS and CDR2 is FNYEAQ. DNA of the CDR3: TGTGCCAGCAGCTCTAGGACAGCTACAGATACGCAGTATTTT. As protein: CASSSRTATDTQYF.

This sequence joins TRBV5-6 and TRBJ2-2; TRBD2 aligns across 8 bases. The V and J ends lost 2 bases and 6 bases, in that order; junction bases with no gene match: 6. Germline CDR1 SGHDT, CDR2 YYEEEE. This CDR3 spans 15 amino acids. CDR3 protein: CASSFGGRWSGELFF. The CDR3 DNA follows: TGTGCCAGCAGCTTCGGCGGGAGGTGGTCCGGGGAGCTGTTTTTT.

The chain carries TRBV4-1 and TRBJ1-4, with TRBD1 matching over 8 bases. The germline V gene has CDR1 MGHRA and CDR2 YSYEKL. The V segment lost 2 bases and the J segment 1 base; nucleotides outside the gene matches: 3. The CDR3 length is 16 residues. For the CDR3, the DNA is TGCGCCAGCAGCCAAAGGGGACAGGAAACTAATGAAAAACTGTTTTTT. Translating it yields CASSQRGQETNEKLFF.

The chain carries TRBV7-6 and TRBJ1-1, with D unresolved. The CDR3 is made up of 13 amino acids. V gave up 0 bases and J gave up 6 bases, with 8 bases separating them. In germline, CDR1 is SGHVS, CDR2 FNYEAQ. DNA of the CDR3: TGTGCCAGCAGCTTAGCGTTCGGGGCTGAAGCTTTCTTT. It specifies CASSLAFGAEAFF.

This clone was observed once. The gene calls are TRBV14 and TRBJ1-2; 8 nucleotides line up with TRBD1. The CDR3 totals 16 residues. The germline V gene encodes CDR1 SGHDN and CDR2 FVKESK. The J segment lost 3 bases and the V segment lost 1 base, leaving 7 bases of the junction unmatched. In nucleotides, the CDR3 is TGTGCCAGCAGCCAAGGTCAACTGACAGGGGACTATGGCTACACCTTC. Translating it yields CASSQGQLTGDYGYTF.

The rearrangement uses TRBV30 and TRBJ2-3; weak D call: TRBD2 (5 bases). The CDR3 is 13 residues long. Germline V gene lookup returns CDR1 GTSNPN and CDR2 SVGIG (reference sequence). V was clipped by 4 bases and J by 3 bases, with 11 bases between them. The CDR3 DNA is TGTGCCTGGATGGGGAGAGCAACAGATACGCAGTATTTT. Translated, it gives CAWMGRATDTQYF.

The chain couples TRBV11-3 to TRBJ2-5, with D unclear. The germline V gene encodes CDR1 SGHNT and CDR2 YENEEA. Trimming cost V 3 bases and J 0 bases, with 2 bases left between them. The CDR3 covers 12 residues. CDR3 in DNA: TGTGCCAGCAGCTTTGACCAAGAGACCCAGTACTTC. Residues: CASSFDQETQYF.